This TCR beta chain was profiled in a study of blood T cell repertoires in COVID-19. Background on the study: Samples taken during acute and convalescent COVID-19 were collected in the United States, Italy and Spain. Nucleic acid was either cDNA or gDNA, and it came from T cells, B-cell-depleted T cells, or PBMCs.

As originally analysed: Cell counts per sample came from amplifying reference gene primers. Assay: immunoSEQ multiplex PCR; the TCRdb copy retains only in-frame clones and omits some. The V and J calls and clone size come from that table; D and trimming were worked out from the DNA. The profile shows 150,000 to 200,000 clones, approximately 86% of them singletons. Trimming shortened V by 2 bases and J by 6 bases, and 16 bases separated the two germline ends. CDR1 is MDHEN, CDR2 SYDVKM, per germline. The CDR3 is 16 residues long. The material sequenced was peripheral blood. The source of this sequence is a man in his sixties or seventies with acute or convalescent COVID-19. The chain combines TRBV28 with TRBJ1-4, with D perhaps TRBD1 (6 bases). This chain's CDR3 is CASSLQGRGYDEKLFF. The CDR3 nucleotides are TGTGCCAGCAGTTTACAGGGGAGGGGATACGATGAAAAACTGTTTTTT. The complete variable domain, with remaining parts taken from reference TRBV28 and TRBJ1-4, reads DVKVTQSSRYLVKRTGEKVFLECVQDMDHENMFWYRQDPGLGLRLIYFSYDVKMKEKGDIPEGYSVSREKKERFSLILESASTNQTSMYLCASSLQGRGYDEKLFFGSGTQLSVL.